This entry features one T cell receptor beta chain sequence. Its specificity is not known. With the read ending 3 residues before the CDR3 end, the germline J gene is used to fill in that end. This record belongs to a study of T cell clonality in common variable immunodeficiency. This table comes from immunoSEQ multiplex PCR, and its TCRdb copy is limited to in-frame clones, with some not included. The specimen has about 25,000 clones, none found just once. Whole-study results and caveats: CVID subjects shared fewer TCRbeta clones than healthy controls did. The cause of increased CVID clonality remains unclear without subpopulation sequencing. Compared with healthy controls, CVID subjects showed increased TCRbeta clonality, mostly in about a third. In common variable immunodeficiency, TCR beta chains reportedly carried fewer deletions and N-nucleotide insertions.

Blood samples were heparinized, roughly 5 to 8.5 ml per donor. Per germline, CDR1 LNHDA and CDR2 SQIVND (reference sequence). Trimming at V came to 6 bases and at J to 1 base, leaving 12 bases not matched to a gene. This CDR3 has 17 amino acids. Source material: peripheral blood mononuclear cells. V usage is TRBV19 and J usage is TRBJ2-3, with 8 bases fitting TRBD2. This clonotype originated in a human donor with common variable immunodeficiency. CDR3 protein: CASRNFLSGSRTDTQYF. The covered CDR3 bases are TGTGCCAGTAGAAATTTCCTAAGCGGGAGCCGCACAGATACG.